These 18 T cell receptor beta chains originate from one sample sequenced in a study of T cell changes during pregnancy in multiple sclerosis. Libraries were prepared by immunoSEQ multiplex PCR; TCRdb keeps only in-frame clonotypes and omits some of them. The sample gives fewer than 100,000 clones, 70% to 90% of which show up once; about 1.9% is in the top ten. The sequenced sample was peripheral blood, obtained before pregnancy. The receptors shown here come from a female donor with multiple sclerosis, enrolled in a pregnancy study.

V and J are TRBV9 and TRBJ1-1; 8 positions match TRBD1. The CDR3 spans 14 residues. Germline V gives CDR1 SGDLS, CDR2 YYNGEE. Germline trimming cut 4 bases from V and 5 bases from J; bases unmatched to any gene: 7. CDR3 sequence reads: CASSSQGGLTEAFF. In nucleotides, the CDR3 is TGTGCCAGCAGCTCACAGGGGGGGTTGACTGAAGCTTTCTTT.

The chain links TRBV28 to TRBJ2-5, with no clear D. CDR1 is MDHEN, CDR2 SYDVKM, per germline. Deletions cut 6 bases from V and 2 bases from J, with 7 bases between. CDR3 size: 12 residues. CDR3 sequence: CASSPMQETQYF. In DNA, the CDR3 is TGTGCCAGCAGCCCTATGCAAGAGACCCAGTACTTC.

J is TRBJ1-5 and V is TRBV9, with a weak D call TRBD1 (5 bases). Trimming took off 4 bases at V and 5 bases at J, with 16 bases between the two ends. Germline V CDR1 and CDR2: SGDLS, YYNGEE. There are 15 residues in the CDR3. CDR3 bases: TGTGCCAGCAGCCCCAGTGGGGGGAACGATCAGCCCCAGCATTTT. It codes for CASSPSGGNDQPQHF.

Here the CDR3 DNA reads TGTGCTAGTGGTTTGGTACGAAGCAGGCCGTCGGTTTTGGTCAATGAGCAGTTCTTC. It yields the protein CASGLVRSRPSVLVNEQFF. This chain joins TRBV12-5 and TRBJ2-1; D unresolved. The germline V gene has CDR1 LGHNT and CDR2 FRNRAP. Trimming pared 0 bases from V and 6 bases from J, leaving 24 bases between. This CDR3 is 19 amino acids long.

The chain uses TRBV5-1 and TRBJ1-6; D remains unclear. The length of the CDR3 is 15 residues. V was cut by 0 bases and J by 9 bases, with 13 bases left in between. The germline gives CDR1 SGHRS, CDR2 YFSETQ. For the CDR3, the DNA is TGCGCCAGCAGCTTGGAGTCCGGGGTTGTTTCACCCCTCCACTTT. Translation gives CASSLESGVVSPLHF.

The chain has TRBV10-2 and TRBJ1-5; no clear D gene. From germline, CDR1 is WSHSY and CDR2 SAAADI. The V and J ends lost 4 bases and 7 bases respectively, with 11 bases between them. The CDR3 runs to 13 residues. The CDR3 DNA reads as TGCGCCAGCAGTGCGGAGGTGGGACAGCCCCAGCATTTT. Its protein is CASSAEVGQPQHF.

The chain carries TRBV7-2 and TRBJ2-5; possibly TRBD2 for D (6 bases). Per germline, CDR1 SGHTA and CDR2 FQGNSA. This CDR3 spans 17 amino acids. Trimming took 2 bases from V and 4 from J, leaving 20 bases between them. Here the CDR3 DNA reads TGTGCCAGCAGCTTACAGACTAGGAGATCGCGTCGAGAGACCCAGTACTTC. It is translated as CASSLQTRRSRRETQYF.

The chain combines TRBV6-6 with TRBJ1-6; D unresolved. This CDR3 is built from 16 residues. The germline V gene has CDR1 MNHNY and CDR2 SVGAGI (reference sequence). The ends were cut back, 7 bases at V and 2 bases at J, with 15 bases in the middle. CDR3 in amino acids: CASTEGLAAYNSPLHF. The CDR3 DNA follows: TGTGCCAGCACCGAGGGATTGGCAGCCTATAATTCACCCCTCCACTTT.

CDR3 in amino acids: CASRRDLQETQYF. CDR3 bases: TGCGCCAGCAGACGGGACTTACAAGAGACCCAGTACTTC. The J gene is TRBJ2-5, the V gene TRBV10-1; D may be TRBD2 (6 bases). V shed 6 bases and J shed 2 bases, with 10 bases lying between them. The CDR3 covers 13 residues. Germline lookup yields CDR1 WNHNN and CDR2 SYGVQD (reference sequence).

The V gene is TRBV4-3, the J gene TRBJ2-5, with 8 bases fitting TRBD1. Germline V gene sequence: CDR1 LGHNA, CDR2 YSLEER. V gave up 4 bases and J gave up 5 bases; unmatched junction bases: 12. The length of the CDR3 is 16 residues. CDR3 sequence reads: CASSPLGAGGDETQYF. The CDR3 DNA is TGCGCCAGCAGCCCGCTTGGGGCAGGGGGCGATGAGACCCAGTACTTC.

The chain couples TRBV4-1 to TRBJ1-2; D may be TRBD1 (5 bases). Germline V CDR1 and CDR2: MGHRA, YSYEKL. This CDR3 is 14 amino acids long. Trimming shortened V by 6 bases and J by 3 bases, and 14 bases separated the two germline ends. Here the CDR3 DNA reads TGCGCCAGCAGTGGTCAGGGAATTGACTATGGCTACACCTTC. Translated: CASSGQGIDYGYTF.

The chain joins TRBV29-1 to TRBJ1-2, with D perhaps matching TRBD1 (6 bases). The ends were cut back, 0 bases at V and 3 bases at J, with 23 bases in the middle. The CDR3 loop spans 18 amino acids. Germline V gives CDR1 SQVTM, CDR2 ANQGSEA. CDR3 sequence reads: CSVEDIAIGPGAHYGYTF. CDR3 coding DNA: TGCAGCGTTGAAGACATCGCGATCGGGCCAGGGGCTCACTATGGCTACACCTTC.

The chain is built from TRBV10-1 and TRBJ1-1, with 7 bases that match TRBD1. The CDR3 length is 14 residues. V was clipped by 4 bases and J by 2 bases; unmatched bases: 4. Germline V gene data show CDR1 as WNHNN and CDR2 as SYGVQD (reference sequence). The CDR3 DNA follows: TGCGCCAGCAGTGGTGGACAGGCTAACACTGAAGCTTTCTTT. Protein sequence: CASSGGQANTEAFF.

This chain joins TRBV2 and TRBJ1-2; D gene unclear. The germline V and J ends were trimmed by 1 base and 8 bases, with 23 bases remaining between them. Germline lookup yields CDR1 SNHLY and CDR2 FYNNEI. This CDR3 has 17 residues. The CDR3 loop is CASSEDWVEGAYGGYTF. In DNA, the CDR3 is TGTGCCAGCAGTGAAGATTGGGTTGAGGGAGCTTATGGGGGCTACACCTTC.

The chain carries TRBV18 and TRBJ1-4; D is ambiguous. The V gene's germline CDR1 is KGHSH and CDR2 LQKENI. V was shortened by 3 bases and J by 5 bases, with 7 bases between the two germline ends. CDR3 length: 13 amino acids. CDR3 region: CASSPGRNEKLFF. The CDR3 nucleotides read TGTGCCAGCTCACCTGGTCGGAATGAAAAACTGTTTTTT.

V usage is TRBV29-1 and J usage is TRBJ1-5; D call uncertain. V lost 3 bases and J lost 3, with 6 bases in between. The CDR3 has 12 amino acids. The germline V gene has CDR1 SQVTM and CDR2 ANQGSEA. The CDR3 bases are TGCAGCGTTGAGCCACTCAATCAGCCCCAGCATTTT. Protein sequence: CSVEPLNQPQHF.

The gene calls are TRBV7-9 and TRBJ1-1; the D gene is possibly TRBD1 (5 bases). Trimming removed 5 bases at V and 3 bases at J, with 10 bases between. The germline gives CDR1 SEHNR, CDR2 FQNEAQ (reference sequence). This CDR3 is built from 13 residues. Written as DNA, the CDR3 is TGTGCCAGCAGCAGAGACAGCTACACTGAAGCTTTCTTT. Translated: CASSRDSYTEAFF.

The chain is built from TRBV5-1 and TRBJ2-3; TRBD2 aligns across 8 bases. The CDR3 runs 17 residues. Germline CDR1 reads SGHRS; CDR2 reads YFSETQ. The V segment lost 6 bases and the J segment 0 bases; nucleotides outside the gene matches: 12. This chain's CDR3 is CASTLFPGGPSTDTQYF. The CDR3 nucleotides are TGCGCCAGCACCCTGTTTCCGGGGGGGCCAAGCACAGATACGCAGTATTTT.